This T cell receptor (beta chain) was identified in a study of neoadjuvant nivolumab and ipilimumab in lung cancer. As concerns this clone: Its antigen is not identified.

Study conclusions and caveats: Only two of four nivolumab-treated tumors gained richness and clonality by surgery.

The assay was immunoSEQ multiplex PCR, and TCRdb's table has in-frame clones only and misses some. The data contain 7,500 to 10,000 clones, 81% of them singletons. The CDR3 is 17 amino acids. With V trimmed by 9 bases and J by 3 bases, 13 bases remained unmatched. The germline gives CDR1 LNHDA, CDR2 SQIVND (reference sequence). This receptor was obtained from an adult with non-small cell lung cancer. The V gene is TRBV19, the J gene TRBJ2-4; 11 bases are shared with TRBD2. The sequencing here drew on peripheral blood, taken before neoadjuvant nivolumab, alone or with ipilimumab. CDR3 sequence reads: CASRPRSGRAGKNIQYF. CDR3 coding DNA: TGTGCCAGCCGCCCACGTAGCGGGAGGGCCGGCAAAAACATTCAGTACTTC.